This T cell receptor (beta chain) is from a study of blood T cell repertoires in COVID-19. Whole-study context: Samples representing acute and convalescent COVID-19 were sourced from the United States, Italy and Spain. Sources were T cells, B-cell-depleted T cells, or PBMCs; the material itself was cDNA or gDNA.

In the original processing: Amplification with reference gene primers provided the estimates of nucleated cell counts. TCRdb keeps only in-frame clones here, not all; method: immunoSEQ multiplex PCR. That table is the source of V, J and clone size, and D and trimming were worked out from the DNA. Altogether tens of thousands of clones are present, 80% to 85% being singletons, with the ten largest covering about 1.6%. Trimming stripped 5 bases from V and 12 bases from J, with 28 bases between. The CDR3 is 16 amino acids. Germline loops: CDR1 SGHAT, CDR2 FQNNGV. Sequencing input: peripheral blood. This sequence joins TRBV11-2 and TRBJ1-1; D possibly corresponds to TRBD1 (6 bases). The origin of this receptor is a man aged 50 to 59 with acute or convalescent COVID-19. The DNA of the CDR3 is TGTGCCAGCAGCCCGACCGGGACACCAAGAACCGACGCTCCTTTCTTT. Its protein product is CASSPTGTPRTDAPFF.